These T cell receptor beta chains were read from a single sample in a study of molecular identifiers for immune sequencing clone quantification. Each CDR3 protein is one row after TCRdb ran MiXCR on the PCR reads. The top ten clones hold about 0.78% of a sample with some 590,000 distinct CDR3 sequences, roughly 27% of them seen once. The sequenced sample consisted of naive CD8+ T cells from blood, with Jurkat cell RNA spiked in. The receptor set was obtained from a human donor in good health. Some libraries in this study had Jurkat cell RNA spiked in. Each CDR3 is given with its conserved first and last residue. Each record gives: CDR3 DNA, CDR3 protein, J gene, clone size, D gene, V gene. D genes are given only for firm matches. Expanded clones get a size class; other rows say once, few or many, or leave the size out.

TGTGCCAGCAGCCCCCCCGGAGCCCGAGAGAATGAGCAGTTCTTC,CASSPPGARENEQFF,TRBJ2-1,few,.,TRBV9
TGCGCCAGCAGCTTGCCGTCCTACGGAGGCTTCACCTTC,CASSLPSYGGFTF,TRBJ1-2,once,.,TRBV5-1
TGTGCCAGCAGCCCAAATCAGCCCCAGCATTTT,CASSPNQPQHF,TRBJ1-5,many,.,TRBV28
TGCAGTGCTCTAGGGATTTCCGAATCCCTCTCTGGGGCCAACGTCCTGACTTTC,CSALGISESLSGANVLTF,TRBJ2-6,many,.,TRBV20-1
TGCAGTGGCAGTGCCCCCCCCCTTGGAGGCGGCAAAACCTACAATGAGCAGTTCTTC,CSGSAPPLGGGKTYNEQFF,TRBJ2-1,.,.,TRBV20-1
TGTGCCAGCAGTGAGGTGTTCCGCGGCGATGAGCAGTTCTTC,CASSEVFRGDEQFF,TRBJ2-1,.,.,TRBV12-3/TRBV12-4
TGTGCCAGCAGCCCCTCGCCCGAGCAGTTCTTC,CASSPSPEQFF,TRBJ2-1,many,.,TRBV7-2
TGTGCCAGCAGTGCGGACGTCAACGAGCAGTACTTC,CASSADVNEQYF,TRBJ2-7,many,.,TRBV25-1
TGTGCCAGTAGTAGCGGGTCGACCTACGAGCAGTACTTC,CASSSGSTYEQYF,TRBJ2-7,few,.,TRBV19
TGTGCCAGCAGTTCGGGGGCTATCTACGAGCAGTACTTC,CASSSGAIYEQYF,TRBJ2-7,many,.,TRBV6-2/TRBV6-3
TGTGCCAGCAGCTTAGTTCAGGCCGAGCCCCAGTGCTTC,CASSLVQAEPQCF,TRBJ2-5,.,.,TRBV7-2
TGTGCCACCAGCAGAGATTCAGAGACTAGCGGGGGGACTCAAGAGGCCCAGTACTTC,CATSRDSETSGGTQEAQYF,TRBJ2-5,.,TRBD2,TRBV15
TGTGCCAGCAGTACGGGACTAGGAGTTCCCTACGAGCAGTACTTC,CASSTGLGVPYEQYF,TRBJ2-7,.,TRBD2,TRBV6-2/TRBV6-3
TGTGCCACCAGAGGACTAGCGGGGGACACCGGGGAGCTGTTTTTT,CATRGLAGDTGELFF,TRBJ2-2,few,TRBD2,TRBV24-1
TGCAGTGCTAGAGTGTCAGGGTTCACTGAAGCTTTCTTT,CSARVSGFTEAFF,TRBJ1-1,many,.,TRBV20-1
TGTGCCAGCAGTTACTCGATAGGTCAAACGGGGCACGAGCAGTACTTC,CASSYSIGQTGHEQYF,TRBJ2-7,many,.,TRBV6-5
TGTGCCAGCAGCAAGCGCGGGGGGCGCGTGGAAAACATTCAGTACTTC,CASSKRGGRVENIQYF,TRBJ2-4,.,TRBD2,TRBV6-2/TRBV6-3
TGTGCCAGCAGTTTATTTACGGAAAACTATGGCTACACCTTC,CASSLFTENYGYTF,TRBJ1-2,few,.,TRBV12-3/TRBV12-4
TGTGCCAGCAGTTTGGTGCAGGGTCTACAAGAGACCCAGTACTTC,CASSLVQGLQETQYF,TRBJ2-5,.,.,TRBV27
TGTGCCTGGAAGGTCCCAGGGGGGGACCAAGAGACCCAGTACTTC,CAWKVPGGDQETQYF,TRBJ2-5,many,.,TRBV30
TGTGCCAGCAGCTTAGGGGGTCCCGCGCAGTACTTC,CASSLGGPAQYF,TRBJ2-7,few,.,TRBV7-2
TGCGCCAGCGGGGACGAGGGAAAGACCCAGTACTTC,CASGDEGKTQYF,TRBJ2-5,many,.,TRBV5-1
TGTGCCAGCTCACCACTCGGACAGGCGGACATTCAGTACTTC,CASSPLGQADIQYF,TRBJ2-4,many,TRBD1,TRBV18
TGTGCCAGCAGACCCATAGGGGACTATACACAAGAGACCCAGTACTTC,CASRPIGDYTQETQYF,TRBJ2-5,.,TRBD2,TRBV6-2/TRBV6-3
TGTGCCAGCACTTGGGGCGGGGGGGCCACAGATACGCAGTATTTT,CASTWGGGATDTQYF,TRBJ2-3,many,TRBD2,TRBV12-3/TRBV12-4
TGTGCCAGCAGCTTATGGGGTGCCGCAGATGAAAAACTGTTTTTT,CASSLWGAADEKLFF,TRBJ1-4,few,.,TRBV13
TGCGCCGGCAGCCAAGATTTGGACTCAGCCTACGAGCAGTACTTC,CAGSQDLDSAYEQYF,TRBJ2-7,.,.,TRBV4-3
TGTGCCATCAGTGCTAACACCGCCTACGAGCAGTACTTC,CAISANTAYEQYF,TRBJ2-7,few,.,TRBV10-3
TGTGCCACCAGTCCCGGGACTTACACCGGGGAGCTGTTTTTT,CATSPGTYTGELFF,TRBJ2-2,many,.,TRBV24-1
TGTGCCAGCAGCTTAGGGACAAGAAATGAGCAGTTCTTC,CASSLGTRNEQFF,TRBJ2-1,.,.,TRBV7-9
TGTGCCAGCAGCTTAGGGCCAACAGGCAGCTCCTACGAGCAGTACTTC,CASSLGPTGSSYEQYF,TRBJ2-7,.,.,TRBV13
TGCGCCAGCAGCCAAGGAGTGACAGTCTACGAGCAGTACTTC,CASSQGVTVYEQYF,TRBJ2-7,few,.,TRBV4-3
TGTGCCAGCAGCTTAAAGGGGGCTGACACTGAAGCTTTCTTT,CASSLKGADTEAFF,TRBJ1-1,many,TRBD1,TRBV7-2
TGCGCCAGCAGCCAAGAAACTAGCTCCTACGAGCAGTACTTC,CASSQETSSYEQYF,TRBJ2-7,many,.,TRBV4-3
TGTGCCAGCAGTGATAAATTAGAGCGGGGACCTCGTACGGATACGCAGTATTTT,CASSDKLERGPRTDTQYF,TRBJ2-3,few,TRBD2,TRBV25-1
TGCGCCCGCAGCCCGGAACCGGGCCTAGCGGGGGCGCTCGTCATCCCCGCTACGCAGTATTTT,CARSPEPGLAGALVIPATQYF,TRBJ2-3,.,TRBD2,TRBV5-3
TGTGCCAGCAGCCAAAGATGGGGGATGAACACTGAAGCTTTCTTT,CASSQRWGMNTEAFF,TRBJ1-1,.,.,TRBV3-1
TGTGCCAGTAGCGACAGGGACCAAGAGACCCAGTACTTC,CASSDRDQETQYF,TRBJ2-5,many,TRBD1,TRBV19
TGTGCCAGCAGCCAATTGACAGTTAACACCGGGGGGCTGTTTTTT,CASSQLTVNTGGLFF,TRBJ2-2,.,.,TRBV5-6
TGTGCCAGCAGCTTAGAGGCGACTAGCGGGAGCACAGATACGCAGTATTTT,CASSLEATSGSTDTQYF,TRBJ2-3,.,TRBD2,TRBV7-6
TGTGCCAGCAGGATTGCGCCGGGACAGGGGGCGGACGAGCAGTACTTC,CASRIAPGQGADEQYF,TRBJ2-7,few,TRBD1,TRBV5-6
TGCGCCAGCAGCCAAGGCGTGTTAGCCGTGCCCCAGCATTTT,CASSQGVLAVPQHF,TRBJ1-5,.,.,TRBV4-1
TGCAGTGCTAGACCCGCCTTAGCCAAAAACATTCAGTACTTC,CSARPALAKNIQYF,TRBJ2-4,.,.,TRBV20-1
TGTGCCAGCAGCTTAGTGTCCGGACAGAGTACCTACGAGCAGTACTTC,CASSLVSGQSTYEQYF,TRBJ2-7,many,.,TRBV7-2
TGTGCCAGCAGCTACAGGGACAGATTTGAGGACACTGAAGCTTTCTTT,CASSYRDRFEDTEAFF,TRBJ1-1,many,TRBD1,TRBV13
TGTGCCAGCAGCCAAGAGGACGGGAGCGGGGGGGCCTACGAGCAGTACTTC,CASSQEDGSGGAYEQYF,TRBJ2-7,.,TRBD2,TRBV4-2
TGCGCCAGCAGCCATTTACTACAGACGCACAATGAGCAGTTCTTC,CASSHLLQTHNEQFF,TRBJ2-1,.,.,TRBV4-1
TGTGCCAGCAGTTTTAGGGTTTCCACAGATACGCAGTATTTT,CASSFRVSTDTQYF,TRBJ2-3,.,.,TRBV6-5
TGCAGTGCTTTTTGGGCTACCACCGACACAGATACGCAGTATTTT,CSAFWATTDTDTQYF,TRBJ2-3,many,.,TRBV20-1
TGCGCCAGCACCTGGGGGGGAGTCGGCACTGAAGCTTTCTTT,CASTWGGVGTEAFF,TRBJ1-1,few,.,TRBV5-1
TGTGCCAGCAGCTACCTAGTACGGGCGGAAGGGCTGTTTTTT,CASSYLVRAEGLFF,TRBJ2-2,many,.,TRBV7-8
TGTGCCAGCAGTGCGCTGGATACGCGGTATTTT,CASSALDTRYF,TRBJ2-3,.,.,TRBV12-3/TRBV12-4
TGCAGCGTTGTGTTGAGCGGGGGGGCCAAGTCCTACAATGAGCAGTTCTTC,CSVVLSGGAKSYNEQFF,TRBJ2-1,few,TRBD2,TRBV29-1
TGCGCCAGCAGCCAACAAGAAGACAGGGCCAAGACAGATACGCAGTATTTT,CASSQQEDRAKTDTQYF,TRBJ2-3,many,TRBD1,TRBV4-1
TGTGCCAGCAGCCAAGGAAAGCATCAGCCCCAGCATTTT,CASSQGKHQPQHF,TRBJ1-5,many,.,TRBV27
TGTGCCAGCAGTTACGCGGGTATGGCTTTCTTT,CASSYAGMAFF,TRBJ1-1,.,.,TRBV6-2/TRBV6-3
TGTGCCAGCAGCTTATTCCATTTT,CASSLFHF,TRBJ2-3,.,.,TRBV7-9
TGTGCCAGCAGGGAGGAGGGCAGTATGCACTTC,CASREEGSMHF,TRBJ2-5,.,.,TRBV6-2/TRBV6-3
TGTGCCAGCAGCCTCGGTGGAAAGGGTCCAGACGAAAAACTGTTTTTT,CASSLGGKGPDEKLFF,TRBJ1-4,many,.,TRBV7-9